This entry lists 21 T cell receptor beta chains sequenced from one sample in a study of T cells in Graves' hyperthyroidism and ophthalmopathy. Amplified TCR beta CDR3 regions derived from RNA transcripts. First-round RT-PCR targeting the TCR CDR3 was performed with the HTBI primer set. TCRdb fed the multiplex PCR reads into MiXCR, producing one record per CDR3 protein. This sample yields fewer than 700,000 distinct CDR3 sequences, of which 15% to 20% are seen a single time; 3% to 4% belongs to the top ten. The sequencing sample was made of blood. All receptors come from a young woman with Graves' hyperthyroidism.

This clonotype came up many times. The chain employs TRBV28 and TRBJ2-5; D perhaps matches TRBD2 (6 bases). This CDR3 is built from 15 residues. Looked up from germline, CDR1 is MDHEN and CDR2 is SYDVKM. V was trimmed by 7 bases and J by 5 bases, leaving 20 bases between them. The CDR3, as DNA: TGTGCCAGCAAGCGCACCGGGACTGCCCCGGAGACCCAGTACTTC. This gives the protein CASKRTGTAPETQYF.

The chain uses TRBV20-1 and TRBJ1-6, with D perhaps TRBD1 (5 bases). This CDR3 region has 15 residues. The V gene's germline CDR1 is DFQATT and CDR2 SNEGSKA (reference sequence). Trimming shortened V by 2 bases and J by 9 bases, and 17 bases separated the two germline ends. This CDR3 reads CSARNWGEAGSPLHF. The DNA for the CDR3 is TGCAGTGCTAGAAACTGGGGGGAGGCAGGTTCACCCCTCCACTTT.

In its sample, this clonotype was seen many times. This chain uses TRBV28 with TRBJ1-5; D is perhaps TRBD1 (6 bases). V dropped 6 bases and J dropped 4 bases, with 13 bases sitting between them. Germline V gene sequence: CDR1 MDHEN, CDR2 SYDVKM. This CDR3 spans 14 amino acids. CDR3 sequence reads: CASSYWQGNQPQHF. CDR3 sequence (DNA): TGTGCCAGCAGCTATTGGCAGGGGAATCAGCCCCAGCATTTT.

Ten or more counts support this clonotype. The rearrangement links TRBV24-1 to TRBJ1-5; possibly TRBD1 for D (6 bases). Germline assignment: CDR1 KGHDR and CDR2 SFDVKD. This CDR3 is 15 amino acids long. V was trimmed by 3 bases and J by 5 bases, leaving 13 bases between them. In nucleotides, the CDR3 is TGTGCCACCAGTGATACTACAGGGAACGATCAGCCCCAGCATTTT. Amino acids: CATSDTTGNDQPQHF.

This chain links TRBV7-2 with TRBJ2-3; D may be TRBD1 (6 bases). This CDR3 has 14 residues. Germline CDR1 reads SGHTA; CDR2 reads FQGNSA. Trimming stripped 5 bases from V and 4 bases from J, with 13 bases between. The CDR3 protein is CASSQAQGPDTQYF. CDR3 DNA sequence: TGTGCCAGCAGCCAGGCGCAGGGGCCAGATACGCAGTATTTT.

This clonotype was observed a handful of times. The rearrangement links TRBV7-2 to TRBJ1-4, with a possible D match to TRBD1 (6 bases). The V and J ends lost 1 base and 8 bases respectively, with 8 bases between them. Germline V gene sequence: CDR1 SGHTA, CDR2 FQGNSA. This CDR3 spans 13 amino acids. The CDR3 sequence is CASSLDREEKLFF. The CDR3 DNA reads as TGTGCCAGCAGCTTAGACAGGGAAGAAAAACTGTTTTTT.

The sample holds many counts of this clonotype. J is TRBJ2-5 and V is TRBV12-3 or TRBV12-4; tentative D call: TRBD2 (6 bases). This CDR3 has 17 residues. The V gene lost 3 bases and the J gene lost 5 bases, with 22 bases spanning the gap. Here the CDR3 reads CASSFRFAGLSGETQYF. The CDR3 DNA is TGTGCCAGCAGTTTCCGATTCGCGGGACTCTCCGGGGAGACCCAGTACTTC.

This clonotype was counted at least ten times. The chain employs TRBV7-2 and TRBJ2-5, with 10 bases that match TRBD2. Germline V lookup: CDR1 SGHTA, CDR2 FQGNSA. Losses at the gene ends were 11 bases for V and 6 bases for J; bases not matched to a gene: 12. The CDR3 sequence is 14 residues long. DNA for the CDR3: TGTGCCTCCACTGAGACTAGCGGGTGGCAGACCCAGTACTTC. It codes for CASTETSGWQTQYF.

The V and J genes are TRBV12-3 or TRBV12-4 and TRBJ2-2; TRBD1 matches at 9 bases. There are 17 residues in the CDR3. V lost 7 bases, J lost 6 bases, and 15 bases stayed unmatched. DNA of the CDR3: TGTGCCAGCACCCGGGACAGGGTGAATACGGGAGCCGGGGAGCTGTTTTTT. This sequence encodes CASTRDRVNTGAGELFF.

This clonotype was observed many times. The gene calls are TRBV7-6 and TRBJ1-6; the D gene is possibly TRBD1 (5 bases). The CDR3 totals 13 residues. The germline gives CDR1 SGHVS, CDR2 FNYEAQ. The V end lost 1 base, the J end lost 10 bases, and 8 bases lay between the germline ends. The DNA for the CDR3 is TGTGCCAGCAGCTTAGGGGGCGGATCACCCCTCCACTTT. This gives the protein CASSLGGGSPLHF. The full variable domain, in which reference TRBV7-6 and TRBJ1-6 provide the parts outside the CDR3, is GAGVSQSPRYKVTKRGQDVALRCDPISGHVSLYWYRQALGQGPEFLTYFNYEAQQDKSGLPNDRFSAERPEGSISTLTIQRTEQRDSAMYRCASSLGGGSPLHFGNGTRLTVT.

The gene calls are TRBV28 and TRBJ2-7; a possible D gene is TRBD1 (6 bases). V gave up 5 bases and J gave up 1 base, with 21 bases separating them. The CDR3 spans 17 residues. From germline, CDR1 is MDHEN and CDR2 SYDVKM. CDR3 in amino acids: CASSPPLGRGESYEQYF. The CDR3 nucleotides are TGTGCCAGCAGTCCCCCCCTCGGCAGGGGAGAATCCTACGAGCAGTACTTC.

CDR3 amino acids: CASSFSSGRESGTQYF. CDR3 DNA: TGTGCCAGCAGCTTTTCTAGCGGGAGGGAATCGGGGACCCAGTACTTC. V is TRBV13 and J is TRBJ2-5, with TRBD2 matching 12 bases. Germline assignment: CDR1 PRHDT and CDR2 FYEKMQ (reference sequence). The trim removed 3 bases at V and 7 bases at J, leaving 9 bases unmatched. CDR3 size: 16 residues.

This clonotype was detected only a few times. This rearrangement joins TRBV14 to TRBJ2-1; D is perhaps TRBD2 (6 bases). Between the trimmed V and J ends, which lost 3 bases and 4 bases, there was a span of 13 bases. This CDR3 is 15 amino acids long. Germline V gene lookup returns CDR1 SGHDN and CDR2 FVKESK. CDR3 loop: CASSHRDSPYNEQFF. The CDR3 DNA sequence: TGTGCCAGCAGCCACCGGGACTCCCCTTACAATGAGCAGTTCTTC.

This clonotype was seen more than once but under ten times. The rearrangement links TRBV7-3 to TRBJ2-3; D gene uncertain. CDR1 SGHTA and CDR2 FQGTGA come from the germline V gene. The CDR3 is 15 residues long. With 2 bases removed from V and 2 bases from J, the gap between germline ends came to 11 bases. The CDR3 sequence: CASSLSSLNTDTQYF. In nucleotides, the CDR3 is TGTGCCAGCAGCTTATCTTCTTTGAACACAGATACGCAGTATTTT. The full variable domain, rest sourced from reference TRBV7-3 and TRBJ2-3, is GAGVSQTPSNKVTEKGKYVELRCDPISGHTALYWYRQSLGQGPEFLIYFQGTGAADDSGLPNDRFFAVRPEGSVSTLKIQRTERGDSAVYLCASSLSSLNTDTQYFGPGTRLTVL.

This clonotype turned up a few times. The chain is built from TRBV28 and TRBJ2-2, with TRBD1 as a possible D gene (6 bases). V lost 2 bases and J 7 bases, leaving 8 bases between the germline ends. This CDR3 has 13 amino acids. The germline V gene has CDR1 MDHEN and CDR2 SYDVKM. In DNA, the CDR3 is TGTGCCAGCAGTTTACCAGGGGTCGGGGAGCTGTTTTTT. Protein product: CASSLPGVGELFF.

This sequence joins TRBV7-9 and TRBJ2-1; D gene ambiguous. The CDR3 runs 12 residues. V was clipped by 6 bases and J by 9 bases, with 12 bases between them. Germline CDR1 and CDR2: SEHNR and FQNEAQ (reference sequence). The CDR3 here is CASSPQVGEQFF. In nucleotides, the CDR3 is TGTGCCAGCAGTCCCCAGGTGGGTGAGCAGTTCTTC.

This clonotype was seen a few times. This chain links TRBV5-1 with TRBJ1-6, with D hard to call. V lost 4 bases and J lost 7, with 15 bases in between. The germline CDR1 and CDR2 sequences are SGHRS and YFSETQ. The CDR3 totals 15 residues. CDR3 sequence: CASSPSSGVNSPLHF. As DNA, the CDR3 is TGCGCCAGCAGCCCAAGCAGTGGGGTCAATTCACCCCTCCACTTT.

The genes are TRBV18 and TRBJ2-2; 13 positions agree with TRBD2. CDR1 is KGHSH and CDR2 is LQKENI in the germline V gene. V gave up 4 bases and J gave up 4 bases; unmatched junction bases: 3. The CDR3 totals 16 residues. The chain's CDR3 is CASSLGTSGITGELFF. CDR3 DNA: TGTGCCAGCTCACTCGGGACTAGCGGGATCACCGGGGAGCTGTTTTTT. The complete variable domain, with remaining parts taken from reference TRBV18 and TRBJ2-2, reads NAGVMQNPRHLVRRRGQEARLRCSPMKGHSHVYWYRQLPEEGLKFMVYLQKENIIDESGMPKERFSAEFPKEGPSILRIQQVVRGDSAAYFCASSLGTSGITGELFFGEGSRLTVL.

This clonotype was counted many times. The chain carries TRBV2 and TRBJ2-2; the D is unclear. CDR3 size: 13 residues. Trimming shortened V by 10 bases and J by 1 base, and 10 bases separated the two germline ends. CDR1 is SNHLY, CDR2 FYNNEI, per germline. DNA for the CDR3: TGTGCCACCTCGACACTGAACACCGGGGAGCTGTTTTTT. Amino acids: CATSTLNTGELFF.

The chain is built from TRBV7-9 and TRBJ2-1; D gene uncertain. The CDR3 has 12 residues. Trimming cost V 2 bases and J 8 bases, with 7 bases left between them. Germline V lookup: CDR1 SEHNR, CDR2 FQNEAQ (reference sequence). The CDR3 nucleotides read TGTGCCAGCAGCTTAAGTACGGATGAGCAGTTCTTC. As protein: CASSLSTDEQFF.

On this clonotype itself: One end of the junction fails to match germline, which may point to a read error. The chain links TRBV18 to TRBJ2-3, with D perhaps given as TRBD1 or TRBD2 (5 bases each). Germline loops: CDR1 KGHSH, CDR2 LQKENI. The CDR3 contains 15 residues. The CDR3: CASSPPSGSTDAQYF. CDR3 sequence (DNA): TGTGCCAGCTCACCACCAAGCGGTTCGACAGATGCGCAGTATTTT. Based on the CDR3 plus reference TRBV18 and TRBJ2-3, the full variable domain is NAGVMQNPRHLVRRRGQEARLRCSPMKGHSHVYWYRQLPEEGLKFMVYLQKENIIDESGMPKERFSAEFPKEGPSILRIQQVVRGDSAAYFCASSPPSGSTDAQYFGPGTRLTVL.